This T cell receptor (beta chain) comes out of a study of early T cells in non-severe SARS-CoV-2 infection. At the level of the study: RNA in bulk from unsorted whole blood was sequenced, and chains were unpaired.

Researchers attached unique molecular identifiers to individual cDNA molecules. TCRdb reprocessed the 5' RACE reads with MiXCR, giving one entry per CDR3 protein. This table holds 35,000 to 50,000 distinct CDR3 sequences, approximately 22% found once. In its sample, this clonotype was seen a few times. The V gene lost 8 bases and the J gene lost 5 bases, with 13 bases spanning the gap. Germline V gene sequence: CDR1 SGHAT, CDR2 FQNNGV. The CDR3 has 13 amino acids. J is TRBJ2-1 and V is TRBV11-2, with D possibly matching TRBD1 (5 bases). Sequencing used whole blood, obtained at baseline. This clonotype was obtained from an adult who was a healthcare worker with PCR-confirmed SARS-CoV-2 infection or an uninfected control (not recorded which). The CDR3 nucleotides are TGTGCCAGCCGCTGGTTGGGGCACAATGAGCAGTTCTTC. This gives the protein CASRWLGHNEQFF.